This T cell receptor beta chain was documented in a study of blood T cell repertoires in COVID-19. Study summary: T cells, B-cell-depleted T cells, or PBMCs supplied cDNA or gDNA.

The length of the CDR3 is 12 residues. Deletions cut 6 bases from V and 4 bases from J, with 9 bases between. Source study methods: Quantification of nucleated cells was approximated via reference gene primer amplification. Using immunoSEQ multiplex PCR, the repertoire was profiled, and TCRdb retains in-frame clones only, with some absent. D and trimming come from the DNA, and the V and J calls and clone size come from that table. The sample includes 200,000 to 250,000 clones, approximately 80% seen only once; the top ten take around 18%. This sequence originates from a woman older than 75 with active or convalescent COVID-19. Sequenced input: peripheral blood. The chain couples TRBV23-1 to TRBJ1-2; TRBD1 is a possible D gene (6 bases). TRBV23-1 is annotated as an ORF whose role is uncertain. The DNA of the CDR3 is TGCGCCAGCAGACAGGACAGCTATGGCTACACCTTC. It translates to CASRQDSYGYTF.